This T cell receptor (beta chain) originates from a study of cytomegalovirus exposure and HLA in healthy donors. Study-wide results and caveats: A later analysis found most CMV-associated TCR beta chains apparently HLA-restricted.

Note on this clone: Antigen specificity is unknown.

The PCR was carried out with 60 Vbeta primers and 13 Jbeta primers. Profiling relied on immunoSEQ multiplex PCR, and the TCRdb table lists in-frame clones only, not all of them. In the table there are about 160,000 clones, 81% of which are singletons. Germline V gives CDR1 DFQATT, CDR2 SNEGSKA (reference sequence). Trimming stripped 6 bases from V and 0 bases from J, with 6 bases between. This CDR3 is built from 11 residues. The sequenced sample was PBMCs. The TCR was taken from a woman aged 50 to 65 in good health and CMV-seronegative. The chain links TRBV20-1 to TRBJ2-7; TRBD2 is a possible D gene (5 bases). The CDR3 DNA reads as TGCAGTGCGGGGAGCTCCTACGAGCAGTACTTC. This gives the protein CSAGSSYEQYF.